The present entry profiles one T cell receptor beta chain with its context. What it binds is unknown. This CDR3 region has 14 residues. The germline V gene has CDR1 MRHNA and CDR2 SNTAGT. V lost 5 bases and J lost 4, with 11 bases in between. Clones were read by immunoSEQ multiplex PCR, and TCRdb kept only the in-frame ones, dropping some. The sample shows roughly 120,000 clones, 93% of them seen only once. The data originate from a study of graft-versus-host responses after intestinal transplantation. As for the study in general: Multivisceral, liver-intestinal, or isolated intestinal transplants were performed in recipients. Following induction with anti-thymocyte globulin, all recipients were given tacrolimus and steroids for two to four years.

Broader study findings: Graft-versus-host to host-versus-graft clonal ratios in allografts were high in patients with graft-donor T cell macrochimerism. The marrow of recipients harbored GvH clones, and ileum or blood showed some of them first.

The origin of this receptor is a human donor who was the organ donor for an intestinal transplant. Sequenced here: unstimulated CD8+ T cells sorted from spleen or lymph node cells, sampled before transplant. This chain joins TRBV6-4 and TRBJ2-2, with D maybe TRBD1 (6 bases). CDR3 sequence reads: CASSSEQGTGELFF. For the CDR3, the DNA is TGTGCCAGCAGTTCCGAACAGGGCACCGGGGAGCTGTTTTTT.